The 2 T cell receptor beta chains given below trace back to one sample, sequenced in a study of prognosis after radiotherapy for stage I lung cancer. Two-round multiplex PCR, the amplification method, yielded TCR beta CDR3 from genomic DNA. Primers targeting each individual TRBV and TRBJ gene were applied in first-round PCR. One entry per CDR3 protein results from TCRdb running MiXCR on the multiplex PCR reads. This sample has under 30,000 distinct CDR3 sequences; roughly 30% occur once, and the top ten carry 9.5% to 13%. The sample in question was PBMCs, obtained before or after stereotactic body radiation therapy (not recorded which). The receptors here all came from a donor aged 50 or older with non-small cell lung cancer.

In its sample, this clonotype was seen many times. The genes are TRBV10-3 and TRBJ2-2, with 10 bases fitting TRBD1. Germline CDR1 and CDR2: ENHRY and SYGVKD. The CDR3 totals 14 residues. The ends lost 7 bases at V and 3 bases at J; junction bases unmatched: 2. The chain's CDR3 is CAITGTGDTGELFF. CDR3 DNA: TGTGCCATCACCGGGACAGGGGACACCGGGGAGCTGTTTTTT.

This clonotype was seen many times. The chain recombines TRBV7-9 with TRBJ2-7; 8 positions match TRBD2. This CDR3 has 11 residues. V gave up 8 bases and J gave up 6 bases; unmatched junction bases: 3. CDR1 SEHNR and CDR2 FQNEAQ come from the germline V gene (reference sequence). CDR3 protein: CASGLATEQYF. The DNA of the CDR3 is TGTGCCAGCGGACTAGCCACCGAGCAGTACTTC.